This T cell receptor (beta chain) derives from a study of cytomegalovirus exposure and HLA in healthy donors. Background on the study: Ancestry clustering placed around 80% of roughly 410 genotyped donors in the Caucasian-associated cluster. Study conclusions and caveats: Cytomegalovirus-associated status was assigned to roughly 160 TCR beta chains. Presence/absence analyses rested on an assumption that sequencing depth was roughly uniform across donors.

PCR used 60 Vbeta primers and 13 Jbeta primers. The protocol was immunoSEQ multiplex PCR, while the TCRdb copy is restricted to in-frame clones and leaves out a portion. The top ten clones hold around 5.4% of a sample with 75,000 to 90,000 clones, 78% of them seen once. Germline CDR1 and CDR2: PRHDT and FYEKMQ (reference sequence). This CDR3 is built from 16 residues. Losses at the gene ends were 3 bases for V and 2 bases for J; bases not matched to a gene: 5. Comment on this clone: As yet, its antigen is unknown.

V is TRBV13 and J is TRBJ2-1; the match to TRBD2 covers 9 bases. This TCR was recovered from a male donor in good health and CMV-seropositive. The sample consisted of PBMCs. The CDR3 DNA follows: TGTGCCAGCAGCTTGTCCGCTAGCGGGACCTACAATGAGCAGTTCTTC. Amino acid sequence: CASSLSASGTYNEQFF.